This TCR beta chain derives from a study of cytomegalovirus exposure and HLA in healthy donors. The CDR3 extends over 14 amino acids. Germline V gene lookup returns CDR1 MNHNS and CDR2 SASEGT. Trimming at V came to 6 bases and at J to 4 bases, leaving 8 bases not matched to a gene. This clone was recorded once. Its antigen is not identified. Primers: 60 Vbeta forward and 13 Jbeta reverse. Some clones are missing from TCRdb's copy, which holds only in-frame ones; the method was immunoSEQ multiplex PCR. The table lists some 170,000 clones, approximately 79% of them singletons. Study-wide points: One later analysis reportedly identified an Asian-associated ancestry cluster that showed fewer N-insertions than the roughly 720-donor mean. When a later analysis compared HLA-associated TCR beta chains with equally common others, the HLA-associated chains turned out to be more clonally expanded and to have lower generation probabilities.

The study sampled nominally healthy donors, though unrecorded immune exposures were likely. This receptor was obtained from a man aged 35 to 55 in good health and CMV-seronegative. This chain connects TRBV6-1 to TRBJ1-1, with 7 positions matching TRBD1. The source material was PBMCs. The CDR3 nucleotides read TGTGCCAGCAGCCAGGACAGGTCCGTCACTGAAGCTTTCTTT. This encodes CASSQDRSVTEAFF.